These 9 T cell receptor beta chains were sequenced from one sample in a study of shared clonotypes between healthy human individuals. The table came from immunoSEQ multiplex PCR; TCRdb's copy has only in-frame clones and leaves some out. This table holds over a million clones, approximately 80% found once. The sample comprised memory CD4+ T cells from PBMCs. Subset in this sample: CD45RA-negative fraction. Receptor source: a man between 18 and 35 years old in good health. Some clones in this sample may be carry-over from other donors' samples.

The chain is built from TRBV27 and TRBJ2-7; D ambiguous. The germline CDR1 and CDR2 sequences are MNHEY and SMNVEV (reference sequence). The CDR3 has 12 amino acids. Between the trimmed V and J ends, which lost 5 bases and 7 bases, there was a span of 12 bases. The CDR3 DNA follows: TGTGCCAGCAGTATCCCGTTAGGGGAGCAGTACTTC. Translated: CASSIPLGEQYF.

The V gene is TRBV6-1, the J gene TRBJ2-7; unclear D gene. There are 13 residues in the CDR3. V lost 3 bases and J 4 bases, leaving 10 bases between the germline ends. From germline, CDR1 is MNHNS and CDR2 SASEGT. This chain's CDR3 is CASSEGLRYEQYF. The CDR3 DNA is TGTGCCAGCAGTGAGGGTCTAAGATACGAGCAGTACTTC.

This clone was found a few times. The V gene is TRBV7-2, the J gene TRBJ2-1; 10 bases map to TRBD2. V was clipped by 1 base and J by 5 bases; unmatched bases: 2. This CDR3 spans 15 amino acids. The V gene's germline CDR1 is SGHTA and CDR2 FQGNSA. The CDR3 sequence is CASSLGLAGHNEQFF. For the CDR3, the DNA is TGTGCCAGCAGCTTAGGACTAGCGGGCCACAATGAGCAGTTCTTC.

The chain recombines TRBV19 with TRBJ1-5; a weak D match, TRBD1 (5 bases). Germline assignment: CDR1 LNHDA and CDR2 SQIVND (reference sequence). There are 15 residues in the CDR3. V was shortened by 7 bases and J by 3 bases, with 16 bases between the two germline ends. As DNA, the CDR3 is TGTGCCAGTACGGGACGGGGGACCCACAATCAGCCCCAGCATTTT. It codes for CASTGRGTHNQPQHF.

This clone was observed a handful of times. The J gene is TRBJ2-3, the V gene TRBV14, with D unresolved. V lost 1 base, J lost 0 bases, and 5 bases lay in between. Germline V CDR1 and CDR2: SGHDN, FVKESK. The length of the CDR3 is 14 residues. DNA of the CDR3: TGTGCCAGCAGCCAAGGTTTAAGCACAGATACGCAGTATTTT. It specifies CASSQGLSTDTQYF.

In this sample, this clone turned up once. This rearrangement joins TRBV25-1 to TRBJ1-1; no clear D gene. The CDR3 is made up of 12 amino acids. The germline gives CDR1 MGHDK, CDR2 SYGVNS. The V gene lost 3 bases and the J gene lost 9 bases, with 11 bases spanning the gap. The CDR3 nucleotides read TGTGCCAGCAGTGATTTCGTAGGGCAAGCTTTCTTT. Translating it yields CASSDFVGQAFF.

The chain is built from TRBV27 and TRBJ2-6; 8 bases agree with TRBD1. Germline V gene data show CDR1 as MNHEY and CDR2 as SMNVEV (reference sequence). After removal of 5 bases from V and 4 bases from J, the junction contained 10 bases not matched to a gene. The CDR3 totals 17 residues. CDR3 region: CASSPRDRYLGANVLTF. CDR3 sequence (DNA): TGTGCCAGCAGTCCCCGGGACAGGTATCTCGGGGCCAACGTCCTGACTTTC.

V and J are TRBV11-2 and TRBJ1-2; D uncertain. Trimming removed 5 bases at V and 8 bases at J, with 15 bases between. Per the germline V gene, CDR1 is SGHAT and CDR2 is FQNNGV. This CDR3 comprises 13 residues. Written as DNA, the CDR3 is TGTGCCAGCAGCCCCATTTCAGAGCGCGGCTACACCTTC. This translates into CASSPISERGYTF.

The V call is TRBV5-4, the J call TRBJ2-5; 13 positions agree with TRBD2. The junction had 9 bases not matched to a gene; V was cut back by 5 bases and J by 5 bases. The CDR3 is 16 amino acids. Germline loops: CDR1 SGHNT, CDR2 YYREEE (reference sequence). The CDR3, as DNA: TGTGCCAGCAGTCGCGGACTAGCGGGAGAAAGGGAGACCCAGTACTTC. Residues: CASSRGLAGERETQYF.